This T cell receptor (beta chain) was sequenced in a study of blood T cell repertoires in COVID-19. Study-wide background: Researchers got acute and convalescent COVID-19 samples from the United States, Italy and Spain. Nucleic acid was either cDNA or gDNA, and it came from T cells, B-cell-depleted T cells, or PBMCs.

This clone has just one count. Trimming shortened V by 6 bases and J by 0 bases, and 10 bases separated the two germline ends. Germline V CDR1 and CDR2: KGHSH, LQKENI. This CDR3 contains 14 residues. Living in about two dozen US areas, the participants were between 18 and 89 years of age. In the original processing: Reference gene primer amplification in the assay estimated nucleated cell counts. Clones were read by immunoSEQ multiplex PCR, and TCRdb kept only the in-frame ones, dropping some. V and J calls and clone size come straight from that table; D and trimming were deduced from the DNA. The repertoire holds 190,000 or so clones, approximately 86% seen once, with approximately 10% in the top ten.

Input material: PBMCs or T cells enriched from blood (not recorded which). V gene TRBV18 combines with J gene TRBJ2-3; D unclear. The sequence was collected from a man in his late teens or twenties with acute COVID-19. The CDR3 DNA reads TGTGCCAGCTCCCCAGCGAGAAGCACAGATACGCAGTATTTT. This encodes CASSPARSTDTQYF.